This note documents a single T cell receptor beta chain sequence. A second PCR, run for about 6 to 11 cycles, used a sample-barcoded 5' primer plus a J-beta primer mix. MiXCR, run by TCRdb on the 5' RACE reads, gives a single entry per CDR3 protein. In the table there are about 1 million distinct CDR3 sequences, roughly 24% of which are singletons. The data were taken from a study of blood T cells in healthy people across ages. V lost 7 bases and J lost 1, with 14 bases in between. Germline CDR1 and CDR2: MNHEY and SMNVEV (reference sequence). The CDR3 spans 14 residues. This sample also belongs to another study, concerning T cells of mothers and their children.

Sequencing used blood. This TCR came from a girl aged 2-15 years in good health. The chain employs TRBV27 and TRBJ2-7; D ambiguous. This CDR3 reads CASNLNLLSYEQYF. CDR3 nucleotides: TGTGCCAGCAACTTAAACCTCTTATCCTACGAGCAGTACTTC.